One and the same sample provided the 27 T cell receptor beta chains below, sequenced in a study of T cell clones after liver transplantation. The method was immunoSEQ multiplex PCR; TCRdb's version includes in-frame clones alone and lacks a portion of them. The sample carries tens of thousands of clones, approximately 87% recorded once. Sequences were derived from CD4+ T cells from blood, sampled at the 22-month timepoint. The receptors here all came from a human patient who received a liver transplant. Some T cells may be graft donor cells.

This CDR3 reads CASKEGAAYQETQYF. The CDR3 DNA sequence: TGTGCCAGCAAGGAGGGGGCCGCGTACCAAGAGACCCAGTACTTC. This chain connects TRBV28 to TRBJ2-5, with a weak D call TRBD1 (7 bases). Germline V CDR1 and CDR2: MDHEN, SYDVKM. V was shortened by 7 bases and J by 0 bases, with 15 bases between the two germline ends. The CDR3 has 15 amino acids.

Here the CDR3 DNA reads TGTGCCAGTAGTATCGGACAGGGGAACACTGAAGCTTTCTTT. As protein: CASSIGQGNTEAFF. The genes are TRBV19 and TRBJ1-1, with TRBD1 matching over 8 bases. V was pared by 3 bases and J by 1 base, with 1 base of the junction left unmatched. CDR3 length: 14 residues. The germline V gene encodes CDR1 LNHDA and CDR2 SQIVND (reference sequence).

This clone was counted once. The rearrangement links TRBV15 to TRBJ2-5, with TRBD2 matching over 10 bases. Trimming took 4 bases from V and 3 from J; bases not matched to a gene: 8. Germline V gene lookup returns CDR1 LNHNV and CDR2 YYDKDF (reference sequence). The CDR3 length is 16 residues. The CDR3 is CATSTLLAGAEETQYF. Written as DNA, the CDR3 is TGTGCCACCAGCACTCTCCTAGCGGGGGCCGAAGAGACCCAGTACTTC.

The CDR3 region is CASSSRQGQKPQHF. For the CDR3, the DNA is TGTGCCAGCAGTTCTAGACAGGGGCAAAAGCCCCAGCATTTT. The chain employs TRBV6-5 and TRBJ1-5; TRBD1 matches at 8 bases. The CDR3 contains 14 residues. Germline lookup yields CDR1 MNHEY and CDR2 SVGAGI. J was trimmed by 8 bases and V by 4 bases; bases with no gene match: 7.

The chain has TRBV28 and TRBJ2-7, with D perhaps TRBD2 (6 bases). The length of the CDR3 is 15 residues. Germline V CDR1 and CDR2: MDHEN, SYDVKM. The V end was cut by 5 bases, the J end by 0 bases, with 14 bases between. CDR3 region: CASSGRDGSSYEQYF. In DNA, the CDR3 is TGTGCCAGCAGTGGGCGGGACGGAAGCTCCTACGAGCAGTACTTC.

This chain joins TRBV27 and TRBJ2-2; D uncertain. This CDR3 region has 14 residues. Germline V gene data show CDR1 as MNHEY and CDR2 as SMNVEV (reference sequence). Trimming left V 2 bases short and J 6 bases short, with 10 bases between. The CDR3 nucleotides read TGTGCCAGCAGTTTAAGACGGGTCGCCGGGGAGCTGTTTTTT. It is translated as CASSLRRVAGELFF.

The V call is TRBV19, the J call TRBJ1-6; 9 bases agree with TRBD1. Germline CDR1 reads LNHDA; CDR2 reads SQIVND (reference sequence). Trimming cost V 4 bases and J 0 bases; bases outside gene matches: 16. CDR3 size: 21 residues. CDR3 coding DNA: TGTGCCAGTAGTACAGCCCGGGTCGGGACAGGGTCGAGCTCCTATAATTCACCCCTCCACTTT. Translation: CASSTARVGTGSSSYNSPLHF.

Sample share makes this clone medium-sized. This specimen includes other DNA sequences encoding the same CDR3. This chain joins TRBV20-1 and TRBJ1-1, with D unresolved. The CDR3 is 10 residues long. V was clipped by 2 bases and J by 8 bases, with 6 bases between them. Germline V gene lookup returns CDR1 DFQATT and CDR2 SNEGSKA (reference sequence). CDR3 in DNA: TGCAGTGCTAGACGGGTAGAAGCTTTCTTT. Its protein product is CSARRVEAFF.

This clone was found a few times. The V call is TRBV15, the J call TRBJ2-7; 7 bases are shared with TRBD1. The junction had 7 bases not matched to a gene; V was cut back by 3 bases and J by 5 bases. The CDR3 runs 14 residues. Germline-derived CDR1 and CDR2 are LNHNV and YYDKDF (reference sequence). CDR3 loop: CATSSYRGTHEQYF. The CDR3 DNA sequence: TGTGCCACCAGCAGTTACAGGGGAACACACGAGCAGTACTTC.

The chain employs TRBV13 and TRBJ1-2, with D hard to call. V was shortened by 4 bases and J by 3 bases, with 15 bases between the two germline ends. Germline V gene sequence: CDR1 PRHDT, CDR2 FYEKMQ (reference sequence). The length of the CDR3 is 15 residues. In nucleotides, the CDR3 is TGTGCCAGCAGCTCCCCCCGGGGTGAAGACTATGGCTACACCTTC. Protein sequence: CASSSPRGEDYGYTF.

The chain combines TRBV28 with TRBJ1-3; possibly TRBD1 for D (5 bases). V lost 8 bases to trimming and J lost 0 bases, with 11 bases between them. This CDR3 comprises 14 residues. Germline-derived CDR1 and CDR2 are MDHEN and SYDVKM. The CDR3 nucleotides read TGTGCCAGCTACCAGGGAAGCTCTGGAAACACCATATATTTT. This sequence encodes CASYQGSSGNTIYF.

This clone is a singleton in its sample. V is TRBV28 and J is TRBJ2-5, with a tentative D call TRBD1 (5 bases). Between the trimmed V and J ends, which lost 7 bases and 0 bases, there was a span of 18 bases. Germline V lookup: CDR1 MDHEN, CDR2 SYDVKM. The CDR3 sequence is 16 residues long. CDR3 nucleotides: TGTGCCAGCAAAAGGGAAGGGGCGTATTACCAAGAGACCCAGTACTTC. It encodes CASKREGAYYQETQYF.

The table lists this clone with a few counts. The V call is TRBV7-9, the J call TRBJ2-7; TRBD1 or TRBD2 may be the D gene (5 bases each). The CDR3 has 15 residues. Germline CDR1 reads SEHNR; CDR2 reads FQNEAQ (reference sequence). Trimming removed 3 bases from V and 1 base from J, with 13 bases in between. CDR3 protein: CASSLGEMTSYEQYF. CDR3 coding DNA: TGTGCCAGCAGCTTGGGGGAGATGACATCCTACGAGCAGTACTTC.

The chain couples TRBV5-1 to TRBJ2-6; D gene unclear. Trimming took 5 bases from V and 4 from J, leaving 16 bases between them. In germline, CDR1 is SGHRS, CDR2 YFSETQ. CDR3 length equals 16 residues. The CDR3 DNA follows: TGCGCCAGCAGATCCCCGGACGTAGGAGGGGCCAACGTCCTGACTTTC. This gives the protein CASRSPDVGGANVLTF.

CDR3: CASSIGGPPYEQYF. The CDR3 DNA reads TGTGCCAGTAGTATTGGGGGGCCCCCCTACGAGCAGTACTTC. The chain uses TRBV19 and TRBJ2-7, with D perhaps TRBD1 or TRBD2 (6 bases each). Germline CDR1 reads LNHDA; CDR2 reads SQIVND (reference sequence). The V end was cut by 3 bases, the J end by 2 bases, with 11 bases between. The CDR3 runs 14 residues.

This chain uses TRBV6-6 with TRBJ2-2, with 7 bases aligning to TRBD2. The V segment lost 8 bases and the J segment 1 base; nucleotides outside the gene matches: 4. From germline, CDR1 is MNHNY and CDR2 SVGAGI (reference sequence). CDR3 length equals 14 residues. CDR3 amino acids: CASSPGGNTGELFF. The DNA of the CDR3 is TGTGCCAGCTCCCCGGGGGGGAACACCGGGGAGCTGTTTTTT.

The V gene is TRBV6-4, the J gene TRBJ2-1; TRBD2 matches at 7 bases. With V trimmed by 4 bases and J by 2 bases, 11 bases remained unmatched. The CDR3 has 17 residues. Germline values: CDR1 MRHNA, CDR2 SNTAGT. The CDR3 loop is CASSATRLAPPYNEQFF. The CDR3 coding sequence is TGTGCCAGCAGTGCCACCCGACTAGCACCACCCTACAATGAGCAGTTCTTC.

The chain combines TRBV27 with TRBJ2-2; the D is unclear. CDR3 length: 17 amino acids. V was trimmed by 3 bases and J by 6 bases, leaving 20 bases between them. CDR1 is MNHEY and CDR2 is SMNVEV in the germline V gene (reference sequence). The CDR3 protein is CASSFWTYWGRSGELFF. The CDR3, as DNA: TGTGCCAGCAGTTTCTGGACGTATTGGGGTCGATCCGGGGAGCTGTTTTTT.

This clone was picked up one time. As DNA, the CDR3 is TGTGCCAGCAGCGTAGGATACCAAGGTGGCTACGAGCAGTACTTC. Protein product: CASSVGYQGGYEQYF. The chain uses TRBV9 and TRBJ2-7; unclear D gene. The CDR3 runs to 15 residues. The V and J ends lost 0 bases and 3 bases respectively, with 13 bases between them. The germline V gene encodes CDR1 SGDLS and CDR2 YYNGEE. Full variable domain (missing parts from reference TRBV9 and TRBJ2-7): DSGVTQTPKHLITATGQRVTLRCSPRSGDLSVYWYQQSLDQGLQFLIQYYNGEERAKGNILERFSAQQFPDLHSELNLSSLELGDSALYFCASSVGYQGGYEQYFGPGTRLTVT.

This chain links TRBV7-2 with TRBJ2-1, with 9 bases aligning to TRBD2. This CDR3 has 19 amino acids. Germline CDR1 reads SGHTA; CDR2 reads FQGNSA. V shed 6 bases and J 6 bases; nucleotides not matched to a gene: 21. The CDR3 loop reads CASSFDRVLNSGSFNEQFF. CDR3 bases: TGTGCCAGCAGTTTCGACAGGGTTTTGAATAGCGGGAGTTTCAATGAGCAGTTCTTC.

The chain recombines TRBV6-5 with TRBJ2-7; 9 nucleotides line up with TRBD1. The V and J ends lost 7 bases and 3 bases, in that order; junction bases with no gene match: 7. Looked up from germline, CDR1 is MNHEY and CDR2 is SVGAGI. CDR3 length: 14 residues. In DNA, the CDR3 is TGTGCCAGCAAACCCGGGACAGGGAACTACGAGCAGTACTTC. Protein sequence: CASKPGTGNYEQYF.

CDR3 sequence (DNA): TGTGCCAGCAGCCTAAATCTCGATGAGCAGTTCTTC. It is translated as CASSLNLDEQFF. This chain links TRBV11-3 with TRBJ2-1; D remains unclear. The CDR3 is made up of 12 amino acids. CDR1 and CDR2 (germline): SGHNT, YENEEA. The V end lost 5 bases, the J end lost 8 bases, and 10 bases lay between the germline ends.

The chain recombines TRBV6-5 with TRBJ2-7, with 10 positions matching TRBD1. The CDR3 is 15 residues long. V was clipped by 2 bases and J by 3 bases; unmatched bases: 4. Germline CDR1 and CDR2: MNHEY and SVGAGI. The CDR3: CASSYTTGGLYEQYF. In nucleotides, the CDR3 is TGTGCCAGCAGTTACACGACAGGGGGCCTCTACGAGCAGTACTTC.

This clone was seen more than once but under ten times. J is TRBJ1-6 and V is TRBV18, with unresolved D. Germline lookup yields CDR1 KGHSH and CDR2 LQKENI. CDR3 length: 13 amino acids. V was pared by 3 bases and J by 5 bases, with 5 bases between. The CDR3 nucleotides are TGTGCCAGCTCACCTACAGATAATTCACCCCTCCACTTT. Amino acid sequence: CASSPTDNSPLHF.

The rearrangement links TRBV7-9 to TRBJ1-1, with TRBD1 matching 8 bases. The CDR3 runs 14 residues. Germline loops: CDR1 SEHNR, CDR2 FQNEAQ (reference sequence). V shed 6 bases, J shed 1 base, and the junction held 4 bases outside the gene matches. The CDR3 sequence: CASRKDRGNTEAFF. For the CDR3, the DNA is TGTGCCAGCAGGAAAGACAGGGGGAACACTGAAGCTTTCTTT. The whole variable domain, filled in from reference TRBV7-9 and TRBJ1-1, reads DTGVSQNPRHKITKRGQNVTFRCDPISEHNRLYWYRQTLGQGPEFLTYFQNEAQLEKSRLLSDRFSAERPKGSFSTLEIQRTEQGDSAMYLCASRKDRGNTEAFFGQGTRLTVV.

The V call is TRBV28, the J call TRBJ1-2; D is undetermined. V dropped 2 bases and J dropped 4 bases, with 11 bases sitting between them. The germline V gene has CDR1 MDHEN and CDR2 SYDVKM. This CDR3 is built from 14 residues. The CDR3: CASSLAQASYGYTF. The CDR3 nucleotides read TGTGCCAGCAGTTTAGCCCAGGCCTCCTATGGCTACACCTTC.

This clone was seen only once. The DNA of the CDR3 is TGTGCCATCAGTGACGCCGGGGAGCTGTTTTTT. Translated, it gives CAISDAGELFF. The V and J genes are TRBV10-3 and TRBJ2-2; no clear D. V lost 3 bases and J lost 6, with 2 bases in between. The CDR3 loop spans 11 amino acids. Germline CDR1 ENHRY, CDR2 SYGVKD.